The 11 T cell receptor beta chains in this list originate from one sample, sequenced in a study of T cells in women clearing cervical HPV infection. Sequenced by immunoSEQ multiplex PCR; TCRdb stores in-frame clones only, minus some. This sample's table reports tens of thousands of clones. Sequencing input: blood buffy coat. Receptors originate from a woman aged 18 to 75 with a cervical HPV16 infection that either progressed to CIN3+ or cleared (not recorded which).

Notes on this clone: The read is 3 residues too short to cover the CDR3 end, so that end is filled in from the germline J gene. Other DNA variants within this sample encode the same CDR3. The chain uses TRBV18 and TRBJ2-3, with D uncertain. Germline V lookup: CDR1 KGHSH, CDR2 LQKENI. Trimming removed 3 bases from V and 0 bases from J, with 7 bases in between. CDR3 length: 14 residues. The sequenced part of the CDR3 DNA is TGTGCCAGCTCACCGGGCCTTAGCACAGATACG. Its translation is CASSPGLSTDT. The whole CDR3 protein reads CASSPGLSTDTQYF.

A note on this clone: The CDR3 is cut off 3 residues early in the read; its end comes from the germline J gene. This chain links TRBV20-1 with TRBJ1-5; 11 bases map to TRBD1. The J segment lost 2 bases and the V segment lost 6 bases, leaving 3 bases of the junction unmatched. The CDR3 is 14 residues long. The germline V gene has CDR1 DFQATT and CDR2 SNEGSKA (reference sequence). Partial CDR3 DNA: TGCAGTGCGCGGACAGGGGGCCGCAATCAGCCC. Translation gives CSARTGGRNQP. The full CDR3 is CSARTGGRNQPQHF.

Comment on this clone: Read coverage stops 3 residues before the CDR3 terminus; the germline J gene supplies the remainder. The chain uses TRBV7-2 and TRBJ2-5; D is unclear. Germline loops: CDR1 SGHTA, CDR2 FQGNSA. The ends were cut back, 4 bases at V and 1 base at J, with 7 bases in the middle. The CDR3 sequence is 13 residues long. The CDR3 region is CASSSRGQETQYF. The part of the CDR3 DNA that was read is TGTGCCAGCAGCTCGCGTGGCCAAGAGACC.

The part of the CDR3 DNA that was read is TGTGCCAGCAGCGTAGATTCGGGGGGGCCTGAAAAA. It specifies CASSVDSGGPEK. The complete CDR3 sequence is CASSVDSGGPEKLFF. The chain has TRBV9 and TRBJ1-4; tentatively, D is TRBD1 (6 bases). The CDR3 goes on 3 residues after the read ends, and that part is filled in from the germline J gene. Looked up from germline, CDR1 is SGDLS and CDR2 is YYNGEE. The CDR3 is made up of 15 amino acids. V was clipped by 0 bases and J by 7 bases, with 13 bases between them.

The CDR3 bases that were read are TGTGCCAGCAGTGAATTTTTAGCGGGGGGGCCAGATACC. Encoded protein: CASSEFLAGGPDT. The entire CDR3 reads CASSEFLAGGPDTYTF. This chain joins TRBV6-1 and TRBJ1-2; maybe TRBD1 (6 bases). The read terminates 3 residues before the CDR3 end, so the remaining end is supplied by the germline J gene. Germline values: CDR1 MNHNS, CDR2 SASEGT. CDR3 size: 16 residues.

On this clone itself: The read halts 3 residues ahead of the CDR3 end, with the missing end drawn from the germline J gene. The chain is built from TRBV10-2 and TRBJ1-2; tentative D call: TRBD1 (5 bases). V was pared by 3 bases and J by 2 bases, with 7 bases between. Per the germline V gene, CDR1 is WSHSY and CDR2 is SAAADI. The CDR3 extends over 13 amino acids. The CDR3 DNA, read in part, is TGCGCCAGCAGTGATTCAGGGAACTATGGC. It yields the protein CASSDSGNYG. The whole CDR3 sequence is CASSDSGNYGYTF.

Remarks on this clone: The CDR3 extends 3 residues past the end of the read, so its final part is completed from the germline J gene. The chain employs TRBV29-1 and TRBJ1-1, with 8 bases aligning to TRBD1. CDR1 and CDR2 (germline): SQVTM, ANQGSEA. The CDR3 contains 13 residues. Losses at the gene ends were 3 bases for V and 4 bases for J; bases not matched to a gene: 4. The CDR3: CSVDRGRTTEAFF. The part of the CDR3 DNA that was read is TGCAGCGTTGACAGGGGGCGTACCACTGAA.

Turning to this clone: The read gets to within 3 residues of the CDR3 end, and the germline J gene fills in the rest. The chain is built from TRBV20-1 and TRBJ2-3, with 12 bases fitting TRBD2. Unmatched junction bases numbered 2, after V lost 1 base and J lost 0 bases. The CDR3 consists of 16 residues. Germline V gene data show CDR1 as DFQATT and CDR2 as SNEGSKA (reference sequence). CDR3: CSARAGLAGSTDTQYF. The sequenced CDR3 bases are TGCAGTGCTAGAGCCGGACTAGCGGGGAGCACAGATACG.

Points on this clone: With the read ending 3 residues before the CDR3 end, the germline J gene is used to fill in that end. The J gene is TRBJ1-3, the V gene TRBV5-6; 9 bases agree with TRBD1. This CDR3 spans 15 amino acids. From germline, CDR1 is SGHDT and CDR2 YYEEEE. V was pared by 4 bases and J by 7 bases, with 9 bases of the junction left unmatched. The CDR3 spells CASSPLGTGRNTIYF. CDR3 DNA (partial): TGTGCCAGCAGCCCGCTGGGGACAGGGCGGAACACC.

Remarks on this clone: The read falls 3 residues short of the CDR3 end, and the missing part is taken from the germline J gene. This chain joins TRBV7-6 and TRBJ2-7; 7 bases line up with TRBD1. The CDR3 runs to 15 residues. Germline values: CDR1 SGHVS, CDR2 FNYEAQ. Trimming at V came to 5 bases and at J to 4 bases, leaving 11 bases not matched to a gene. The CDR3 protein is CASSHPGQMIYEQYF. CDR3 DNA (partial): TGTGCCAGCAGCCACCCGGGACAGATGATTTACGAG.

The CDR3 bases that were read are TGTGCCAGCAGCTTGGGTCGGTCAAATGAAAAA. Translation: CASSLGRSNEK. The complete CDR3 sequence is CASSLGRSNEKLFF. The genes are TRBV5-6 and TRBJ1-4; D gene uncertain. The observed sequence ends 3 residues before the CDR3 terminus, with the missing tail filled in from the germline J gene. The CDR3 contains 14 residues. The germline V gene encodes CDR1 SGHDT and CDR2 YYEEEE. V gave up 0 bases and J gave up 5 bases, with 8 bases separating them.